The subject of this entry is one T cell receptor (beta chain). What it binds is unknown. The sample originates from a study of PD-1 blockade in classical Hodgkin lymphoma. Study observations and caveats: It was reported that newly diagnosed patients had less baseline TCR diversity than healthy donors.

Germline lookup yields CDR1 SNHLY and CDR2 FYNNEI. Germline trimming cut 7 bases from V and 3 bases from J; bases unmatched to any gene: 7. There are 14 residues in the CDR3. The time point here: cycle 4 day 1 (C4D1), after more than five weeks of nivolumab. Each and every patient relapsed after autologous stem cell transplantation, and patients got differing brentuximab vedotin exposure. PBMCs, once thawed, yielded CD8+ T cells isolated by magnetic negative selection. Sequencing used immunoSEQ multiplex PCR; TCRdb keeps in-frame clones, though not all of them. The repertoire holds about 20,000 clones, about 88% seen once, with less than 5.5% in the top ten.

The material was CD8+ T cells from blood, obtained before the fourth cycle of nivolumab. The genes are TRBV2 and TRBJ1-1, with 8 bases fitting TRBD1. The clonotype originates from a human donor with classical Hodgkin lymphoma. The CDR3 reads CASNLDRDDTEAFF. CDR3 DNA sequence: TGTGCCAGCAACCTGGACAGGGACGACACTGAAGCTTTCTTT.